This T cell receptor (beta chain) comes out of a study of graft-versus-host responses after intestinal transplantation. Study at large: Recipients uniformly received anti-thymocyte globulin induction, followed by tacrolimus and steroids for approximately 3 years.

On this clone: Its specificity is not known.

The CDR3 is made up of 16 amino acids. The germline V gene has CDR1 SGHRS and CDR2 YFSETQ. With V trimmed by 2 bases and J by 4 bases, 9 bases remained unmatched. Data came from immunoSEQ multiplex PCR; TCRdb stores just in-frame clones and leaves some out. The sample lists some 120,000 clones, just over 90% occurring once. The chain has TRBV5-1 and TRBJ2-1; 7 bases are a match to TRBD2. The source of this sequence is a human donor who received an intestinal transplant. The sequencing used unstimulated CD4+ T cells sorted from spleen or lymph node cells, collected before intestinal transplant. The CDR3 nucleotides are TGCGCCAGCAGCTTTGACCCAGCAGCGGGGTACAATGAGCAGTTCTTC. Protein: CASSFDPAAGYNEQFF.